This T cell receptor (beta chain) was recorded in a study of T cell responses to AZD1222 COVID-19 vaccine. Study summary: Second doses that came at about 4 or about 12 weeks were put together.

TCRdb's copy holds only in-frame clones and misses some; the assay was immunoSEQ multiplex PCR. Of approximately 120,000 clones listed, about nine tenths are singletons. Concerning this clone itself: Its antigen remains unidentified.

CDR1 is SEHNR and CDR2 is FQNEAQ in the germline V gene (reference sequence). The CDR3 spans 12 residues. The ends were cut back, 3 bases at V and 7 bases at J, with 7 bases in the middle. Study-wide results and caveats: Targeting of unmutated variant regions was reportedly seen in nearly half of spike-specific TCRs. Seropositivity was recorded at baseline in only a handful of AZD1222 recipients. White British donors predominated, females outnumbered males, and clonal diversity was possibly underestimated.

Source: peripheral blood, taken on day 0 of AZD1222 vaccination. The clonotype comes from an adult in good health. This chain uses TRBV7-9 with TRBJ1-5; D remains ambiguous. The CDR3 DNA follows: TGTGCCAGCAGCTTCCATACCCAGCCCCAGCATTTT. Protein product: CASSFHTQPQHF.